This TCR beta chain was captured by sequencing in a study of T cells after yellow fever vaccination. Broader study findings: Detected again after the booster were most primary-vaccination clones, at 95% to 98% CD4 and about 89% CD8.

Regarding this clonotype: Its antigen is not known.

Germline V gives CDR1 SQVTM, CDR2 ANQGSEA. This CDR3 has 12 residues. Trimming shortened V by 7 bases and J by 4 bases, and 13 bases separated the two germline ends. TCRdb passed the 5' RACE reads through MiXCR, listing each CDR3 protein once. The profile shows 450,000 to 650,000 distinct CDR3 sequences, 13% of them singletons. The source material was PBMCs, sampled on the day of the yellow fever booster vaccination. The clonotype originates from a man aged 25 to 40 who received the YFV17D yellow fever vaccine. This chain connects TRBV29-1 to TRBJ2-5; no clear D. This chain's CDR3 is CSEGRKGETQYF. CDR3 nucleotides: TGCAGCGAAGGGCGCAAAGGAGAGACCCAGTACTTC. Full variable domain (outside the CDR3, taken from reference TRBV29-1 and TRBJ2-5): SAVISQKPSRDICQRGTSLTIQCQVDSQVTMMFWYRQQPGQSLTLIATANQGSEATYESGFVIDKFPISRPNLTFSTLTVSNMSPEDSSIYLCSEGRKGETQYFGPGTRLLVL.